This T cell receptor beta chain was identified during a study of low-dose radiotherapy and immunotherapy resistance in tumors. Study in general: With fractions of 0.5 Gy given every 2 weeks, Cohort 1 accumulated a total of 6.5 Gy. Cohort 2, a group dosed every two weeks at 1 Gy per fraction, received 13 Gy in total over 26 weeks.

Alpha- and beta-chain coverage of first-strand cDNA came from TRAV- and TRBV-specific primers. TCRs were amplified for approximately 22 PCR cycles with a constant-region primer and V-primer adapter. In vitro transcription was used to amplify the isolated mRNA. TCRdb reanalysed the reads using MiXCR and keeps one entry per CDR3 protein. In the table there are 75,000 to 95,000 distinct CDR3 sequences, roughly 9% of which are singletons. The germline gives CDR1 LGHNA, CDR2 YNFKEQ. The V segment lost 3 bases and the J segment 2 bases; nucleotides outside the gene matches: 9. The CDR3 is made up of 18 amino acids. This clonotype was observed at least ten times. The time point denotes: before trial treatment. Each donor was administered nivolumab, ipilimumab, aspirin, low-dose cyclophosphamide and low-dose radiotherapy.

V gene TRBV4-2 combines with J gene TRBJ2-3, with 12 bases lining up with TRBD2. The TCR sequence derives from a male donor with prostate cancer. The source material was PBMCs, sampled before treatment. The CDR3 nucleotides are TGTGCCAGCAGCCAGTCGCTAGCGGGAGGGATAACCACAGATACGCAGTATTTT. Its protein is CASSQSLAGGITTDTQYF.